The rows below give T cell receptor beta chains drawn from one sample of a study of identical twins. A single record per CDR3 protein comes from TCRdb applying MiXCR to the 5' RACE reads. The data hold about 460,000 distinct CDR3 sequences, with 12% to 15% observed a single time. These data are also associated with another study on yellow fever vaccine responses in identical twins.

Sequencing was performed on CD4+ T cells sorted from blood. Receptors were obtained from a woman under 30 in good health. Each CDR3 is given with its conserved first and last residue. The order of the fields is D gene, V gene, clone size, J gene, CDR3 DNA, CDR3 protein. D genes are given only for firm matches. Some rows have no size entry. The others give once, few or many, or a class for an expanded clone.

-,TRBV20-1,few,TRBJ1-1,TGCAGTGCGAATTCCGGGACTGCTAACACTGAAGCTTTCTTT,CSANSGTANTEAFF
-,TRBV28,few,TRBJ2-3,TGTGCCAGCAGTTTAGGGGGGGCTCGTCGAGATACGCAGTATTTT,CASSLGGARRDTQYF
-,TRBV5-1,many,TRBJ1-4,TGCGCCAGCAGCTTGGACCCAAAAAACGCGGAAAAACTGTTTTTT,CASSLDPKNAEKLFF
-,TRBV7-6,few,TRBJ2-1,TGTGCCAGCAGCTTAGTCCGGGACACGACCTCCTACAATGAGCAGTTCTTC,CASSLVRDTTSYNEQFF
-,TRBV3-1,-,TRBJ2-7,TGTGCCAGCAGCCAAGATTTATCCTCCTACGAGCAGTACTTC,CASSQDLSSYEQYF
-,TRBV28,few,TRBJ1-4,TGTGCCAGCAGTTCGATGCTACCAACTAATGAAAAACTGTTTTTT,CASSSMLPTNEKLFF
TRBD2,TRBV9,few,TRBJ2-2,TGTGCCAGCAGCGTGAGCGGGAGTCCCCGGGGCACCGGGGAGCTGTTTTTT,CASSVSGSPRGTGELFF
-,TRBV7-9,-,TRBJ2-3,TGTGCCAGCAGCTTAGTTAGTTTGGCGCTCAGCACAGATACGCAGTATTTT,CASSLVSLALSTDTQYF
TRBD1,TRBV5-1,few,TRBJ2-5,TGCGCCAGCAGCGCCTGGACAGGGGCTAACCAAGAGACCCAGTACTTC,CASSAWTGANQETQYF
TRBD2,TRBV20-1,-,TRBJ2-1,TGCAGTGCCGCCTCAGGGCGGGGGAGCTCCTACAATGAGCAGTTCTTC,CSAASGRGSSYNEQFF
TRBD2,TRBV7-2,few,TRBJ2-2,TGTGCCAGCATCGTGAGCGGGGGGGCTGCCGGGGAGCTGTTTTTT,CASIVSGGAAGELFF
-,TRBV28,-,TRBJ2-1,TGTGCCAGCAATAGCGGAATCTACAATGAGCAGTTCTTC,CASNSGIYNEQFF
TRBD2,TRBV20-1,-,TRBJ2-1,TGCAGTCTTATAAGACTAGCGTCCCGTAATGAGCAGTTCTTC,CSLIRLASRNEQFF
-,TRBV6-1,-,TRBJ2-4,TGTGCCAGCAGTCTGTCTCGGCTAGCCAAAAACATTCAGTACTTC,CASSLSRLAKNIQYF
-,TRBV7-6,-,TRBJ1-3,TGTGCCAGCACCGTCGACGGTTCTGGAAACACCATATATTTT,CASTVDGSGNTIYF
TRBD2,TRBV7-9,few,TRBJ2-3,TGTGCCAGCAGCTCTGGTACCGGGAGGAGCACAGATACGCAGTATTTT,CASSSGTGRSTDTQYF
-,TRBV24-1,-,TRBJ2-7,TGTGCCACCAGTGCCTCCGGGACGGTTCCCTACGAGCAGTACTTC,CATSASGTVPYEQYF
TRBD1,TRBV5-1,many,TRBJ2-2,TGCGCCAGCAGCCCCGTCCCGGGACAGACCGGGGAGCTGTTTTTT,CASSPVPGQTGELFF
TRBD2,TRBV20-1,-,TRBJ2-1,TGCAGTGCTAGGGATCCGGGGGGGCCTGTTGAGCAGTTCTTC,CSARDPGGPVEQFF
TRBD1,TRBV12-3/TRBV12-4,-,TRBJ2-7,TGTGCCAGCAGTTTAGGGGGACAGGGGAAGGTCGAGTACTTC,CASSLGGQGKVEYF
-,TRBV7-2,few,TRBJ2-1,TGTGCCAGCAGCTTGCTAGCGCACAATGAGCAGTTCTTC,CASSLLAHNEQFF
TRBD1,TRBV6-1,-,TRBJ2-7,TGTGCCAGCAGCGGGACCCGGGACAGGGGGTTTTACGAGCAGTACTTC,CASSGTRDRGFYEQYF
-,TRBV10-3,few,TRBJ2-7,TGTGCCATCAATATGGAGGGAAACGAGCAGTACTTC,CAINMEGNEQYF
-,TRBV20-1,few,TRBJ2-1,TGCAGTGCTAGACGGGGAAAGGATGAGCAGTTCTTC,CSARRGKDEQFF
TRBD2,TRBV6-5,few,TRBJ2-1,TGTGCCAGCAGTTACCCGACTAGCGGGGGGGCCTCGGGCAATGAGCAGTTCTTC,CASSYPTSGGASGNEQFF